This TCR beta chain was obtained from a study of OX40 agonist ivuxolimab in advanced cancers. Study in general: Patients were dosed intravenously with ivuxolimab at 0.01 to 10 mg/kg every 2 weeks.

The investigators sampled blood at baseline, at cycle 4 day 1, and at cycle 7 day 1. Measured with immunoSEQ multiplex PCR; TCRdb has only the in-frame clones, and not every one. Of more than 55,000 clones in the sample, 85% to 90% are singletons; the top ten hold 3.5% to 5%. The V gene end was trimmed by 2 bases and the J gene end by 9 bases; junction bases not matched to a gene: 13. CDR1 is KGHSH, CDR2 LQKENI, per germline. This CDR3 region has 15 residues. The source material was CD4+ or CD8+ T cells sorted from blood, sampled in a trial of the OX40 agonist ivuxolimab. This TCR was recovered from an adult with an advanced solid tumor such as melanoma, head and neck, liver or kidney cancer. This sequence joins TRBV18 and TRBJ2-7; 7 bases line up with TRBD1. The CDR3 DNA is TGTGCCAGCTCACCATTATCGGACAGGAGGATGGTGCAGTACTTC. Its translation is CASSPLSDRRMVQYF.